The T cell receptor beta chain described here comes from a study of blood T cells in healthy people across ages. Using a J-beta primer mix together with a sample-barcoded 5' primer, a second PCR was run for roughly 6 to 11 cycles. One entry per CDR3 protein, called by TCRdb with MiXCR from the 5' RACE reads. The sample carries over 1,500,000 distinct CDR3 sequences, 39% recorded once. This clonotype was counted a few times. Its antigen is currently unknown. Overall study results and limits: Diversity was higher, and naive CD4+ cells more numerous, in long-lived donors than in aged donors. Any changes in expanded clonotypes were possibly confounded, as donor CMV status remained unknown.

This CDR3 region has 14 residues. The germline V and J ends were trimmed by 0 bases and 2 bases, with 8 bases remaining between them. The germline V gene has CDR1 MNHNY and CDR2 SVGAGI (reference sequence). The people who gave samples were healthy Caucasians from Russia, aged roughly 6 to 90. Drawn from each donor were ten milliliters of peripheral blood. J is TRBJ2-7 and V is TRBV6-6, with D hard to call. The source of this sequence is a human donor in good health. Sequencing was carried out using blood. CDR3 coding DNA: TGTGCCAGCAGTTACTCGGCGGCTCCCTACGAGCAGTACTTC. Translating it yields CASSYSAAPYEQYF.